Listed below are T cell receptor beta chains from one sample, sequenced in a study of shared clonotypes between healthy human individuals. The table came from immunoSEQ multiplex PCR; TCRdb's copy has only in-frame clones and leaves some out. The sample consists of about 490,000 clones, 75% to 85% of them appearing once. The source material was PBMCs. Receptor source: a woman between 35 and 50 years old in good health. Some clones in this sample may be carry-over from other donors' samples. CDR3s include the opening cysteine and the closing phenylalanine or tryptophan. A D gene is named only where the DNA matches it firmly. The listing skips clone size in some rows; elsewhere it reads once, few, many or a size class.

D gene: TRBD1; J gene: TRBJ1-3; V gene: TRBV7-2; clone size: .; CDR3 protein: CASSPRQGASGNTIYF; CDR3 DNA: TGTGCCAGCAGCCCACGACAGGGGGCGTCTGGAAACACCATATATTTT
D gene: TRBD2; J gene: TRBJ2-7; V gene: TRBV28; clone size: .; CDR3 protein: CASSLTSGGYEQYF; CDR3 DNA: TGTGCCAGCAGTTTAACTAGCGGGGGCTACGAGCAGTACTTC
D gene: TRBD1; J gene: TRBJ2-7; V gene: TRBV4-1; clone size: .; CDR3 protein: CASSQAGQGSPYEQYF; CDR3 DNA: TGCGCCAGCAGCCAAGCAGGACAGGGATCCCCCTACGAGCAGTACTTC
D gene: .; J gene: TRBJ2-3; V gene: TRBV5-1; clone size: .; CDR3 protein: CASSQTKGSVGTDTQYF; CDR3 DNA: TGCGCCAGCAGCCAGACCAAGGGTTCCGTTGGCACAGATACGCAGTATTTT
D gene: .; J gene: TRBJ2-1; V gene: TRBV7-2; clone size: once; CDR3 protein: CASSSPGEGSPYNEQLF; CDR3 DNA: TGTGCCAGCAGCTCCCCAGGGGAGGGCAGTCCCTACAATGAGCAGCTCTTC
D gene: .; J gene: TRBJ1-4; V gene: TRBV15; clone size: .; CDR3 protein: CATSRTGTGNEKLFF; CDR3 DNA: TGTGCCACCAGCAGGACCGGGACTGGGAATGAAAAACTGTTTTTT
D gene: .; J gene: TRBJ2-7; V gene: TRBV11-2; clone size: .; CDR3 protein: CASSLDPDYEQYF; CDR3 DNA: TGTGCCAGCAGCTTAGACCCAGATTACGAGCAGTACTTC
D gene: .; J gene: TRBJ1-5; V gene: TRBV28; clone size: .; CDR3 protein: CASSGTYSNQPQHF; CDR3 DNA: TGTGCCAGCAGTGGGACCTATAGCAATCAGCCCCAGCATTTT
D gene: TRBD1; J gene: TRBJ2-5; V gene: TRBV7-2; clone size: .; CDR3 protein: CASSPRDRQETQYF; CDR3 DNA: TGTGCCAGCAGCCCGAGGGACAGACAAGAGACCCAGTACTTC
D gene: .; J gene: TRBJ2-7; V gene: TRBV6-1; clone size: .; CDR3 protein: CASSGKGGTYEQYF; CDR3 DNA: TGTGCCAGCAGCGGAAAAGGTGGGACATACGAGCAGTACTTC
D gene: .; J gene: TRBJ1-2; V gene: TRBV7-6; clone size: .; CDR3 protein: CASSLRQQYGYTF; CDR3 DNA: TGTGCCAGCAGCTTAAGACAGCAATATGGCTACACCTTC
D gene: .; J gene: TRBJ1-6; V gene: TRBV10-3; clone size: once; CDR3 protein: CAIRTKTNSPLHF; CDR3 DNA: TGTGCCATCAGGACCAAGACTAATTCACCCCTCCACTTT
D gene: TRBD1; J gene: TRBJ1-3; V gene: TRBV6-5; clone size: .; CDR3 protein: CASSWDRSGNTIYF; CDR3 DNA: TGTGCCAGCAGTTGGGACAGATCTGGAAACACCATATATTTT
D gene: .; J gene: TRBJ1-5; V gene: TRBV7-2; clone size: .; CDR3 protein: CASSLSGWQPQHF; CDR3 DNA: TGTGCCAGCAGCTTATCCGGGTGGCAGCCCCAGCATTTT
D gene: TRBD2; J gene: TRBJ2-7; V gene: TRBV6-6; clone size: .; CDR3 protein: CASSYSAGVSEQYF; CDR3 DNA: TGTGCCAGCAGTTACTCGGCGGGAGTAAGCGAGCAGTACTTC
D gene: .; J gene: TRBJ2-5; V gene: TRBV4-1; clone size: .; CDR3 protein: CASSQEAKTQYF; CDR3 DNA: TGCGCCAGCAGCCAAGAAGCTAAGACCCAGTACTTC
D gene: TRBD2; J gene: TRBJ2-1; V gene: TRBV27; clone size: .; CDR3 protein: CASSLSPLAGRGYYNEQFF; CDR3 DNA: TGTGCCAGCAGTTTATCGCCGCTAGCGGGACGGGGCTACTACAATGAGCAGTTCTTC
D gene: TRBD2; J gene: TRBJ2-1; V gene: TRBV4-1; clone size: .; CDR3 protein: CASSRPLAGVKHNEQFF; CDR3 DNA: TGCGCCAGCAGCCGCCCGCTAGCGGGGGTTAAGCACAATGAGCAGTTCTTC
D gene: .; J gene: TRBJ2-2; V gene: TRBV29-1; clone size: many; CDR3 protein: CSAGRGGDTGKLFF; CDR3 DNA: TGCAGCGCTGGGCGGGGAGGGGACACCGGGAAGCTGTTTTTT
D gene: .; J gene: TRBJ2-7; V gene: TRBV5-6; clone size: .; CDR3 protein: CASSRTGRDEQYF; CDR3 DNA: TGTGCCAGCAGCCGGACAGGGAGGGACGAGCAGTACTTC
D gene: .; J gene: TRBJ1-4; V gene: TRBV5-8; clone size: .; CDR3 protein: CASSHDGTYEKLFF; CDR3 DNA: TGTGCCAGCAGCCACGATGGGACATATGAAAAACTGTTTTTT
D gene: .; J gene: TRBJ2-3; V gene: TRBV15; clone size: .; CDR3 protein: CATSREGSGDTQYF; CDR3 DNA: TGTGCCACCAGCAGGGAGGGCTCCGGGGATACGCAGTATTTT
D gene: TRBD1; J gene: TRBJ2-7; V gene: TRBV19; clone size: .; CDR3 protein: CASSMTTPGQLYEQYF; CDR3 DNA: TGTGCCAGTAGTATGACTACACCGGGACAGCTTTACGAGCAGTACTTC
D gene: TRBD1; J gene: TRBJ1-3; V gene: TRBV2; clone size: .; CDR3 protein: CASRASQGAVGNTIYF; CDR3 DNA: TGTGCCAGCAGGGCCTCACAGGGGGCTGTTGGAAACACCATATATTTT
D gene: TRBD1; J gene: TRBJ2-7; V gene: TRBV7-8; clone size: .; CDR3 protein: CASSPRTGLNYEQYF; CDR3 DNA: TGTGCCAGCAGCCCACGGACAGGGTTGAACTACGAGCAGTACTTC
D gene: .; J gene: TRBJ2-3; V gene: TRBV10-3; clone size: .; CDR3 protein: CAISVSRQTDTQYF; CDR3 DNA: TGTGCCATCAGTGTCAGTAGACAGACAGATACGCAGTATTTT
D gene: .; J gene: TRBJ1-2; V gene: TRBV4-2; clone size: .; CDR3 protein: CASSREHYSHTF; CDR3 DNA: TGTGCCAGCTCGCGGGAACACTATAGCCACACCTTC
D gene: .; J gene: TRBJ2-1; V gene: TRBV4-1; clone size: once; CDR3 protein: CASSQLGGVSYNEQFF; CDR3 DNA: TGCGCCAGCAGCCAACTCGGGGGAGTTTCCTACAATGAGCAGTTCTTC
D gene: TRBD2; J gene: TRBJ2-1; V gene: TRBV10-2; clone size: .; CDR3 protein: CATVLAGGYNEQFF; CDR3 DNA: TGCGCCACCGTACTAGCGGGAGGGTACAATGAGCAGTTCTTC
D gene: .; J gene: TRBJ2-5; V gene: TRBV28; clone size: .; CDR3 protein: CASSFGQKETQYF; CDR3 DNA: TGTGCCAGCAGTTTTGGGCAGAAAGAGACCCAGTACTTC
D gene: .; J gene: TRBJ2-7; V gene: TRBV28; clone size: many; CDR3 protein: CASSPWGSASYEQYF; CDR3 DNA: TGTGCCAGCAGTCCCTGGGGCAGCGCCTCCTACGAGCAGTACTTC
D gene: TRBD1; J gene: TRBJ2-7; V gene: TRBV2; clone size: .; CDR3 protein: CASSVDRVSYEQYF; CDR3 DNA: TGTGCCAGCAGTGTAGACAGGGTGTCCTACGAGCAGTACTTC
D gene: .; J gene: TRBJ1-5; V gene: TRBV4-1; clone size: .; CDR3 protein: CASSQSVPSGSNQPQHF; CDR3 DNA: TGCGCCAGCAGCCAATCCGTACCTTCGGGAAGCAATCAGCCCCAGCATTTT
D gene: .; J gene: TRBJ1-3; V gene: TRBV6-1; clone size: .; CDR3 protein: CASSELLGGRGNTIYF; CDR3 DNA: TGTGCCAGCAGTGAACTGTTGGGGGGGCGGGGAAACACCATATATTTT